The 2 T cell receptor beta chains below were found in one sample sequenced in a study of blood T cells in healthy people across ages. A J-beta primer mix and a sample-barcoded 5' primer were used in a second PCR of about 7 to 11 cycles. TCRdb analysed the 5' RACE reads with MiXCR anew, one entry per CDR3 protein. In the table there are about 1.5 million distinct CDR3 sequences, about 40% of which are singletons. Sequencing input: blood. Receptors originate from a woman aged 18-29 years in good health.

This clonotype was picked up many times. The CDR3 sequence is CASSPTTRADYGYTF. The CDR3 nucleotides are TGTGCCAGCAGTCCTACCACCCGGGCCGACTATGGCTACACCTTC. The J gene is TRBJ1-2, the V gene TRBV27; D call uncertain. Between the trimmed V and J ends, which lost 5 bases and 3 bases, there was a span of 16 bases. In germline, CDR1 is MNHEY, CDR2 SMNVEV (reference sequence). The CDR3 length is 15 residues.

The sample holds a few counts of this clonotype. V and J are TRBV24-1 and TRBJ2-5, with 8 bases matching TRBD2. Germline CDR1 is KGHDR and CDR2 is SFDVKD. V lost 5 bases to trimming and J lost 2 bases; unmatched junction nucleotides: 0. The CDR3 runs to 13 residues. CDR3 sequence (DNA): TGTGCCACCAGTGCTAGCGGGCAAGAGACCCAGTACTTC. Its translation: CATSASGQETQYF.